The following is a TCR beta chain sequence with its context. The target antigen is unknown. This record comes from a study of cytomegalovirus exposure and HLA in healthy donors. Study-level points and caveats: A few CMV-associated chains were confirmed in vitro to be specific for CMV antigens.

V lost 6 bases to trimming and J lost 3 bases; unmatched junction nucleotides: 6. The CDR3 contains 15 residues. The germline CDR1 and CDR2 sequences are MDHEN and SYDVKM. Assay used: immunoSEQ multiplex PCR; TCRdb lists only in-frame clones, some missing. The sample carries about 350,000 clones, roughly nine tenths recorded once. This sequence joins TRBV28 and TRBJ2-1; TRBD2 matches at 9 bases. This clonotype originated in a woman between 25 and 40 years old in good health and CMV-seropositive. Material for sequencing was PBMCs. Written as DNA, the CDR3 is TGTGCCAGCAGGGAGGCGGGAGGGAACTACAATGAGCAGTTCTTC. Its protein product is CASREAGGNYNEQFF. Using reference TRBV28 and TRBJ2-1 for the parts outside the CDR3, the full variable domain is DVKVTQSSRYLVKRTGEKVFLECVQDMDHENMFWYRQDPGLGLRLIYFSYDVKMKEKGDIPEGYSVSREKKERFSLILESASTNQTSMYLCASREAGGNYNEQFFGPGTRLTVL.